This passage covers 14 T cell receptor beta chains from one sample sequenced in a study of radiotherapy plus CTLA-4 blockade in lung cancer. Libraries were prepared by immunoSEQ multiplex PCR; TCRdb keeps only in-frame clonotypes and omits some of them. This repertoire shows tens of thousands of clones, 82% found once; its top ten account for roughly 23%. This sample comprised peripheral blood, obtained from a patient treated with radiotherapy plus ipilimumab. The receptors come from a human donor with non-small cell lung cancer that progressed on radiotherapy plus ipilimumab.

A few counts support this clone. The V call is TRBV7-8, the J call TRBJ1-5, with unresolved D. CDR1 is SGHVS, CDR2 FQNEAQ, per germline. V gave up 1 base and J gave up 7 bases, with 5 bases separating them. CDR3 length equals 12 residues. The CDR3 DNA reads TGTGCCAGCAGCTTAGGGGGACAGCCCCAGCATTTT. Encoded protein: CASSLGGQPQHF.

This chain joins TRBV5-5 and TRBJ2-7; TRBD1 matches 8 bases. Germline V gene sequence: CDR1 SGHKS, CDR2 YYEKEE (reference sequence). V lost 2 bases to trimming and J lost 0 bases; unmatched junction nucleotides: 4. There are 15 residues in the CDR3. The CDR3 sequence is CASSFWTGRSYEQYF. The CDR3 DNA reads TGTGCCAGCAGCTTTTGGACAGGGCGCTCCTACGAGCAGTACTTC. The variable domain in full, completed from reference TRBV5-5 and TRBJ2-7, reads DAGVTQSPTHLIKTRGQQVTLRCSPISGHKSVSWYQQVLGQGPQFIFQYYEKEERGRGNFPDRFSARQFPNYSSELNVNALLLGDSALYLCASSFWTGRSYEQYFGPGTRLTVT.

The gene calls are TRBV9 and TRBJ2-3; no firm D call. V was pared by 1 base and J by 2 bases, with 5 bases between. Germline V lookup: CDR1 SGDLS, CDR2 YYNGEE. The CDR3 has 13 amino acids. CDR3 sequence reads: CASSVPPTDTQYF. In nucleotides, the CDR3 is TGTGCCAGCAGCGTACCCCCCACAGATACGCAGTATTTT.

This chain joins TRBV27 and TRBJ2-1; D is undetermined. The CDR3 is 13 residues long. Per germline, CDR1 MNHEY and CDR2 SMNVEV (reference sequence). The V gene lost 0 bases and the J gene lost 6 bases, with 6 bases spanning the gap. CDR3 sequence reads: CASSLSRFNEQFF. The CDR3 nucleotides read TGTGCCAGCAGTTTATCGAGGTTCAATGAGCAGTTCTTC.

V and J are TRBV5-4 and TRBJ2-7; D gene ambiguous. The CDR3 totals 12 residues. Germline CDR1 is SGHNT and CDR2 is YYREEE (reference sequence). Trimming pared 3 bases from V and 1 base from J, leaving 5 bases between. CDR3 coding DNA: TGTGCCAGCAGCTCTGATTCCTACGAGCAGTACGTC. Protein product: CASSSDSYEQYV.

Only a few counts were recorded for this clone. This chain connects TRBV19 to TRBJ1-2, with 9 bases that match TRBD1. Germline V gene data show CDR1 as LNHDA and CDR2 as SQIVND (reference sequence). CDR3 length: 15 amino acids. The V segment lost 3 bases and the J segment 3 bases; nucleotides outside the gene matches: 5. The CDR3 here is CASSISTGGHYGYTF. The CDR3 nucleotides are TGTGCCAGTAGTATTTCAACAGGGGGCCACTATGGCTACACCTTC.

In this sample, this clone turned up a few times. The chain is built from TRBV19 and TRBJ1-2, with 11 bases lining up with TRBD1. V was clipped by 5 bases and J by 7 bases; unmatched bases: 9. Germline V gives CDR1 LNHDA, CDR2 SQIVND (reference sequence). The CDR3 is made up of 15 amino acids. CDR3 bases: TGTGCCAGTAGTCCTTGGGACAGGGGGATAGGTGGCTACACCTTC. Amino acid sequence: CASSPWDRGIGGYTF.

The chain carries TRBV28 and TRBJ1-2; D ambiguous. The CDR3 runs 13 residues. The germline V gene has CDR1 MDHEN and CDR2 SYDVKM. The V gene lost 5 bases and the J gene lost 4 bases, with 11 bases spanning the gap. The CDR3 region has the DNA TGTGCCAGCAGTCTCCCGGGAGCCTATGGCTACACCTTC. Protein: CASSLPGAYGYTF.

The chain links TRBV15 to TRBJ1-1, with D possibly being TRBD1 (5 bases). Germline values: CDR1 LNHNV, CDR2 YYDKDF (reference sequence). Between the trimmed V and J ends, which lost 3 bases and 0 bases, there was a span of 8 bases. CDR3 length: 14 residues. The CDR3 is CATSSTRVNTEAFF. The CDR3 coding sequence is TGTGCCACCAGCAGCACCAGGGTGAACACTGAAGCTTTCTTT.

This chain uses TRBV29-1 with TRBJ1-1, with D maybe TRBD1 (6 bases). The V end lost 6 bases, the J end lost 1 base, and 12 bases lay between the germline ends. This CDR3 comprises 13 residues. Germline V lookup: CDR1 SQVTM, CDR2 ANQGSEA. CDR3 DNA: TGCAGCGTGGGGGGCAGGGAGAACACTGAAGCTTTCTTT. Translated: CSVGGRENTEAFF.

DNA of the CDR3: TGTGCCAGCAGTTACACCAGGGCGTTAGGCCAAGAGACCCAGTACTTC. It translates to CASSYTRALGQETQYF. The chain links TRBV6-5 to TRBJ2-5, with D maybe TRBD1 (5 bases). CDR3 length equals 16 residues. Per the germline V gene, CDR1 is MNHEY and CDR2 is SVGAGI. Trimming left V 2 bases short and J 1 base short, with 14 bases between.

The rearrangement uses TRBV5-1 and TRBJ1-2; D gene unclear. V lost 7 bases to trimming and J lost 0 bases, with 13 bases between them. The length of the CDR3 is 14 residues. The germline V gene encodes CDR1 SGHRS and CDR2 YFSETQ. The DNA for the CDR3 is TGCGCCAGCTCCTCCTTATCAGCTAACTATGGCTACACCTTC. Residues: CASSSLSANYGYTF.

The V call is TRBV6-5, the J call TRBJ1-4; TRBD1 matches at 9 bases. The CDR3 is 15 amino acids. Germline V gene data show CDR1 as MNHEY and CDR2 as SVGAGI. The J segment lost 5 bases and the V segment lost 4 bases, leaving 5 bases of the junction unmatched. CDR3 bases: TGTGCCAGCAGTTCGGGGACAGGGCTAAATGAAAAACTGTTTTTT. This sequence encodes CASSSGTGLNEKLFF.

The chain combines TRBV5-8 with TRBJ2-3; D gene uncertain. The CDR3 covers 13 residues. Germline V gene lookup returns CDR1 SGHTS and CDR2 YDEGEE. Between the trimmed V and J ends, which lost 3 bases and 9 bases, there was a span of 14 bases. CDR3 in amino acids: CASSSKNSDTQYF. The CDR3 nucleotides read TGTGCCAGCAGCTCTAAGAACAGTGACACGCAGTATTTT.